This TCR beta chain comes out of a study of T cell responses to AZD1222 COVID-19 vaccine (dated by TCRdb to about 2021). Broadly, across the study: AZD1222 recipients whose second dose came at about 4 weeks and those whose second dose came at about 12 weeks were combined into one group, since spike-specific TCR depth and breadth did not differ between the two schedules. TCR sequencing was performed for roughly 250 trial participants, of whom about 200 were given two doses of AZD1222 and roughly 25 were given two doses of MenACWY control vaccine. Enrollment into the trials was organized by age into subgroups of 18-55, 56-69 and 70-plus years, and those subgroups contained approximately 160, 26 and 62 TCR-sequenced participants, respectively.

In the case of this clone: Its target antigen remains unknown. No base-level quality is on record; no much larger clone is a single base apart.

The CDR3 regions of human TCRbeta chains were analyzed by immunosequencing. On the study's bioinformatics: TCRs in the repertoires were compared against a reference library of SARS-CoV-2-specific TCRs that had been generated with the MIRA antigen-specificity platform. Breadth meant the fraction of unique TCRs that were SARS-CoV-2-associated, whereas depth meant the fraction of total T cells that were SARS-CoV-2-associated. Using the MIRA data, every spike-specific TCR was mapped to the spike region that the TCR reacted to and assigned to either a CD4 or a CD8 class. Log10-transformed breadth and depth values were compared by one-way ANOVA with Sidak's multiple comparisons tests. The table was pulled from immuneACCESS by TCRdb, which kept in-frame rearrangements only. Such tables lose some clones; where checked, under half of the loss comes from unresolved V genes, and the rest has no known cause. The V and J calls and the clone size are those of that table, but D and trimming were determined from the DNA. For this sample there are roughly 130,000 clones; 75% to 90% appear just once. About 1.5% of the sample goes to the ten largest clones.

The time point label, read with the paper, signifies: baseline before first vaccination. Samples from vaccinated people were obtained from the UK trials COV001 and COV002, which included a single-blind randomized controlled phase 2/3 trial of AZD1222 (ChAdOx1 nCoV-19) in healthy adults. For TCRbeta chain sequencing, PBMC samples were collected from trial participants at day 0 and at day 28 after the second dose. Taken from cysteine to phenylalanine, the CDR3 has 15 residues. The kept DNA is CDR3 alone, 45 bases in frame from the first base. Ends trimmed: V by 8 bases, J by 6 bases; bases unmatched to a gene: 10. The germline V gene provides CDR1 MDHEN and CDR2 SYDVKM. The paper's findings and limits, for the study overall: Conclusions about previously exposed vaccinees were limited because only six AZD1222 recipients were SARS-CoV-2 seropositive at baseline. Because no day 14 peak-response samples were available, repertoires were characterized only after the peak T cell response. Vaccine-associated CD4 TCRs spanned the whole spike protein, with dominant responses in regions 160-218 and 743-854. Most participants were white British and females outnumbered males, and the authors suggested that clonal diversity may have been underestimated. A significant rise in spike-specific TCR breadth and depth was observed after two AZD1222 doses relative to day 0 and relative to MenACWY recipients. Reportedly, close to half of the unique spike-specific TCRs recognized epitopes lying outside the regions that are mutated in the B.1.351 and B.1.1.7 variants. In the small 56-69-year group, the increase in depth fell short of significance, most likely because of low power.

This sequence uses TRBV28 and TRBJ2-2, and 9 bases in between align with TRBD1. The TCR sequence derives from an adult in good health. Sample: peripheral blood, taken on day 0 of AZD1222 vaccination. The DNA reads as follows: TGTGCCAGCTACCGGGACAGGGTGGCCCCCGGGGAGCTGTTTTTT. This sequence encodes CASYRDRVAPGELFF.